This T cell receptor beta chain derives from a study of T cell responses to AZD1222 COVID-19 vaccine. A note on this clone: Its antigen remains unknown.

The CDR3 has 13 amino acids. V was cut by 4 bases and J by 5 bases, with 9 bases left in between. Per the germline V gene, CDR1 is SEHNR and CDR2 is FQNEAQ (reference sequence). The study, taken as a whole, reports: The study identified only a handful of AZD1222 recipients as seropositive at baseline. Clonal diversity was possibly underestimated, and the donors were mostly white British, with more females. Unmutated regions of variants are reportedly targeted by nearly half of spike-specific TCRs.

Sequencing was performed with immunoSEQ multiplex PCR; in TCRdb, only in-frame clones are kept and a portion is missing. The profile covers 200,000 to 250,000 clones, with around 94% appearing a single time and approximately 1.5% taken by the ten largest. This rearrangement joins TRBV7-9 to TRBJ1-5; D might be TRBD1 (5 bases). The sequence was obtained from an adult who received the MenACWY meningococcal vaccine as a control. This specimen was peripheral blood, taken 28 days after the second dose of the MenACWY control vaccine. The CDR3 reads CASSSQGDQPQHF. The CDR3 DNA is TGTGCCAGCAGCTCTCAGGGAGATCAGCCCCAGCATTTT.